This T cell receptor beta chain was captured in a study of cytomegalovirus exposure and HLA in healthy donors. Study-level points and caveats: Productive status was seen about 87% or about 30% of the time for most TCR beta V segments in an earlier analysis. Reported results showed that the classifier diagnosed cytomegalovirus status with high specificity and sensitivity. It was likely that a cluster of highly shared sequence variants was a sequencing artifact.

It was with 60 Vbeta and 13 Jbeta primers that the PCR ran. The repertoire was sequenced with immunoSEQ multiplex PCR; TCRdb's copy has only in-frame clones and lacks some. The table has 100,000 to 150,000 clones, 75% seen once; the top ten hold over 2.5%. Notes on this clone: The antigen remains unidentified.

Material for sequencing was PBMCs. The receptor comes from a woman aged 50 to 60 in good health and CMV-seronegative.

The CDR3 sequence is CASSSDFDNEQFF. The DNA for the CDR3 is TGTGCCAGCAGTTCGGACTTCGACAATGAGCAGTTCTTC. The chain links TRBV25-1 to TRBJ2-1; tentative D call: TRBD2 (5 bases). V shed 5 bases and J shed 5 bases, with 10 bases lying between them. Germline V lookup: CDR1 MGHDK, CDR2 SYGVNS. The CDR3 contains 13 residues.